This T cell receptor beta chain was sequenced in a study of cytomegalovirus exposure and HLA in healthy donors. Across the whole study: Both the roughly 120 validation repertoires and the 550 to 750 first-cohort repertoires used the same platform, as reported by a later analysis. Study findings and constraints: The listing of 150 to 200 TCR beta chains classed them as cytomegalovirus-associated.

Germline V gene sequence: CDR1 WNHNN, CDR2 SYGVQD (reference sequence). The CDR3 is made up of 16 amino acids. V dropped 8 bases and J dropped 0 bases, with 17 bases sitting between them. The donors were members of the validation cohort comprising approximately 120 subjects, separate from the approximately 710-subject first cohort. Details on this clone: As yet, its antigen is unknown.

TCRdb's table, derived via immunoSEQ multiplex PCR, lists solely in-frame clones and lacks some. The profile shows 130,000 to 150,000 clones, approximately 92% of them singletons. The source material was PBMCs. This TCR was sampled from a young woman in good health and CMV-seropositive. The V gene is TRBV10-1, the J gene TRBJ1-5; maybe TRBD1 (5 bases). CDR3 residues: CASGPPGDYSNQPQHF. In DNA form, the CDR3 reads TGCGCCAGCGGCCCTCCGGGGGATTATAGCAATCAGCCCCAGCATTTT.